This TCR beta chain stems from a study of T cell repertoires in cytomegalovirus infection. Across the study: Matching HLA type and CMV infection were both indicated by public TCR beta signatures. Study-level points and caveats: Carriers of CMV and the relevant HLA type were discriminated by public TCR beta frequency. There were HLA-C-restricted CMV-specific TCR beta clonotypes dominating the ex vivo response.

Each CDR3 protein gets one entry after TCRdb re-called the reads with MiXCR. Of just under 550,000 distinct CDR3 sequences detected, approximately 26% appear once; the ten largest clones hold 13%. This clonotype was observed at least ten times. Its antigen is still unknown. The TCR sequence derives from a human donor in good health (CMV status not recorded). Some clones in this sample may be carry-over from other donors' samples. Material: PBMCs.

The CDR3 nucleotides read TGTGCCAGCAGCCCTCGTGAAGGGGGCATTCAGCCCCAGCATTTT. Residues: CASSPREGGIQPQHF. The rearrangement joins TRBV7-2 to TRBJ1-5; TRBD1 agrees at 7 bases. The germline CDR1 and CDR2 sequences are SGHTA and FQGNSA. This CDR3 comprises 15 residues. Losses at the gene ends were 5 bases for V and 6 bases for J; bases not matched to a gene: 10.